This TCR beta chain was sequenced in a study of T cell responses to AZD1222 COVID-19 vaccine. Overall study results and limits: Clonal diversity was possibly underestimated; the donors were predominantly white British and more often female. Spike was spanned by vaccine-associated CD4 TCRs, which were dominant at 160-218 and 743-854.

The V gene's germline CDR1 is SGHDT and CDR2 YYEEEE. The CDR3 runs to 18 residues. V lost 5 bases to trimming and J lost 1 base; unmatched junction nucleotides: 7. The data were produced by immunoSEQ multiplex PCR, yet TCRdb's version contains in-frame clones alone and is incomplete. The sample has over 100,000 clones; 80% to 90% are singletons. A note on this clone: Its antigen remains unidentified.

Source: peripheral blood, taken on day 0 of AZD1222 vaccination. The chain links TRBV5-6 to TRBJ1-6, with 12 bases matching TRBD1. This TCR was sampled from an adult in good health. CDR3 sequence (DNA): TGTGCCAGCAGGGCCGGGACAGGGGGCTTGTCCTATAATTCACCCCTCCACTTT. It yields the protein CASRAGTGGLSYNSPLHF.